This T cell receptor (beta chain) was sequenced during a study of control samples from healthy donors and cancer patients. CDR3 length: 14 amino acids. V was pared by 6 bases and J by 5 bases, with 14 bases between. Germline V gene sequence: CDR1 MNHEY, CDR2 SVGAGI. Profiled with immunoSEQ multiplex PCR; TCRdb holds only in-frame clones, not every one. The table shows about 130,000 clones, with approximately 92% occurring only once. The sequencing input was PBMCs. The TCR was taken from an older man with head and neck cancer. The V gene is TRBV6-5, the J gene TRBJ1-5; TRBD1 is a possible D gene (6 bases). Written as DNA, the CDR3 is TGTGCCAGCAGAAAAAGACAGGAGCATCAGCCCCAGCATTTT. It yields the protein CASRKRQEHQPQHF.